These 2 T cell receptor beta chains share one sample of origin, sequenced in a study of cytomegalovirus exposure and HLA in healthy donors. PCR used 60 Vbeta primers and 13 Jbeta primers. Produced via immunoSEQ multiplex PCR; TCRdb's table is partial and in-frame only. The sample includes some 100,000 clones, about 72% of them seen just once. Sequenced sample: PBMCs. Receptor source: a man between 50 and 59 years old in good health and CMV-seropositive.

This clone was observed a few times. The J gene is TRBJ1-3, the V gene TRBV6-1, with unresolved D. Germline V CDR1 and CDR2: MNHNS, SASEGT. The CDR3 spans 15 residues. With 6 bases removed from V and 0 bases from J, the gap between germline ends came to 12 bases. CDR3 loop: CASSQELLSGNTIYF. The CDR3 region has the DNA TGTGCCAGCAGCCAGGAACTCCTCTCTGGAAACACCATATATTTT.

The CDR3 region is CASLPRGETQYF. The CDR3 DNA sequence: TGTGCCTCCTTACCTCGAGGAGAGACCCAGTACTTC. V usage is TRBV30 and J usage is TRBJ2-5; D is ambiguous. V was cut by 7 bases and J by 4 bases, with 13 bases left in between. Germline CDR1 GTSNPN, CDR2 SVGIG (reference sequence). The CDR3 consists of 12 residues. Combining the CDR3 with reference TRBV30 and TRBJ2-5 gives the whole variable domain SQTIHQWPATLVQPVGSPLSLECTVEGTSNPNLYWYRQAAGRGLQLLFYSVGIGQISSEVPQNLSASRPQDRQFILSSKKLLLSDSGFYLCASLPRGETQYFGPGTRLLVL.